These 23 T cell receptor beta chains originate from one sample sequenced in a study of ipilimumab plus nivolumab after autologous stem cell transplantation. Using immunoSEQ multiplex PCR, the repertoire was profiled, and TCRdb retains in-frame clones only, with some absent. The profile shows approximately 84,000 clones, about 83% of them singletons. Sequenced material: PBMCs, taken in a trial of ipilimumab plus nivolumab as post-transplant consolidation. These receptors all come from a male donor with diffuse large B-cell lymphoma.

This sequence joins TRBV5-4 and TRBJ2-3, with D tentatively TRBD1 (5 bases). From germline, CDR1 is SGHNT and CDR2 YYREEE (reference sequence). This CDR3 region has 13 residues. The germline V and J ends were trimmed by 3 bases and 2 bases, with 7 bases remaining between them. CDR3: CASSSGNTDTQYF. The CDR3 DNA sequence: TGTGCCAGCAGCTCAGGGAACACAGATACGCAGTATTTT.

V and J are TRBV21-1 and TRBJ1-1. TRBV21-1 is deemed a pseudogene. The CDR3 covers 14 residues. Here the CDR3 reads CASSEGRGGTEAFF. CDR3 sequence (DNA): TGTGCCAGCAGCGAAGGCAGGGGGGGCACTGAAGCTTTCTTT.

This chain connects TRBV10-3 to TRBJ2-1, with 8 positions matching TRBD2. The V gene's germline CDR1 is ENHRY and CDR2 SYGVKD. The CDR3 has 15 amino acids. V was pared by 6 bases and J by 3 bases, with 7 bases of the junction left unmatched. CDR3 sequence (DNA): TGTGCCATCAGCCTTAGCGGGGTAGGCTACAATGAGCAGTTCTTC. It codes for CAISLSGVGYNEQFF.

The chain recombines TRBV29-1 with TRBJ2-3, with 8 bases aligning to TRBD1. The CDR3 is made up of 14 amino acids. The V segment lost 7 bases and the J segment 2 bases; nucleotides outside the gene matches: 8. Germline V gene lookup returns CDR1 SQVTM and CDR2 ANQGSEA. CDR3 residues: CSAPRTGFTDTQYF. CDR3 coding DNA: TGCAGCGCCCCCCGGACAGGGTTCACAGATACGCAGTATTTT.

This chain links TRBV7-6 with TRBJ2-3; TRBD2 aligns across 8 bases. J gave up 3 bases and V 2 bases, and 7 bases lay outside the gene matches. This CDR3 has 16 amino acids. Germline assignment: CDR1 SGHVS and CDR2 FNYEAQ. The CDR3 loop reads CASSLSGGGPTDTQYF. In DNA form, the CDR3 reads TGTGCCAGCAGCTTATCGGGCGGGGGGCCAACAGATACGCAGTATTTT.

V gene TRBV27 combines with J gene TRBJ1-6; perhaps TRBD1 as D (5 bases). The CDR3 consists of 15 residues. Per the germline V gene, CDR1 is MNHEY and CDR2 is SMNVEV (reference sequence). V was cut by 1 base and J by 5 bases, with 9 bases left in between. The CDR3 DNA sequence: TGTGCCAGCAGTTTATGGGGACCGAATAATTCACCCCTCCACTTT. It translates to CASSLWGPNNSPLHF.

This chain's CDR3 is CASSLVQGGETQYF. The CDR3 bases are TGTGCCAGCAGCTTGGTGCAGGGCGGAGAGACCCAGTACTTC. This rearrangement joins TRBV5-5 to TRBJ2-5; possible D gene TRBD1, 5 bases. Germline values: CDR1 SGHKS, CDR2 YYEKEE (reference sequence). CDR3 length: 14 amino acids. The V and J ends lost 0 bases and 4 bases respectively, with 10 bases between them.

The V and J genes are TRBV19 and TRBJ2-5; TRBD2 aligns across 8 bases. This CDR3 is 17 amino acids long. Looked up from germline, CDR1 is LNHDA and CDR2 is SQIVND (reference sequence). V lost 9 bases, J lost 1 base, and 16 bases stayed unmatched. The CDR3 DNA is TGTGCCAGCAGCCAAGATCTCGCTGCGGGGGGCCAAGAGACCCAGTACTTC. Its translation: CASSQDLAAGGQETQYF.

V is TRBV7-2 and J is TRBJ1-6; tentatively, D is TRBD1 (6 bases). The germline gives CDR1 SGHTA, CDR2 FQGNSA. The CDR3 is 14 residues long. V lost 1 base and J lost 9, with 10 bases in between. In DNA, the CDR3 is TGTGCCAGCAGCTTAGAAGTACAGGGTTCACCCCTCCACTTT. Translating it yields CASSLEVQGSPLHF. The entire variable domain, with the rest obtained from reference TRBV7-2 and TRBJ1-6, is as follows: GAGVSQSPSNKVTEKGKDVELRCDPISGHTALYWYRQSLGQGLEFLIYFQGNSAPDKSGLPSDRFSAERTGGSVSTLTIQRTQQEDSAVYLCASSLEVQGSPLHFGNGTRLTVT.

The chain uses TRBV30 and TRBJ1-3, with D unclear. This CDR3 is 16 amino acids long. In germline, CDR1 is GTSNPN, CDR2 SVGIG (reference sequence). The germline V and J ends were trimmed by 0 bases and 1 base, with 13 bases remaining between them. The CDR3 spells CAWSVGLSVSGNTIYF. Here the CDR3 DNA reads TGTGCCTGGAGTGTAGGCCTTTCCGTTTCTGGAAACACCATATATTTT.

The genes are TRBV10-3 and TRBJ2-3; TRBD1 matches 8 bases. J lost 0 bases, V lost 4 bases, and 6 bases had no gene match. Germline V gene sequence: CDR1 ENHRY, CDR2 SYGVKD. The CDR3 is made up of 16 amino acids. The CDR3 spells CAISGRTGFSTDTQYF. CDR3 nucleotides: TGTGCCATCAGTGGCCGGACAGGGTTCAGCACAGATACGCAGTATTTT.

The chain carries TRBV5-1 and TRBJ1-1; D might be TRBD1 (5 bases). CDR1 is SGHRS, CDR2 YFSETQ, per germline. Trimming pared 4 bases from V and 2 bases from J, leaving 21 bases between. The CDR3 sequence is 17 residues long. The CDR3 is CASSLRDGVRKNTEAFF. The DNA for the CDR3 is TGCGCCAGCAGCCTGAGGGACGGAGTAAGGAAAAACACTGAAGCTTTCTTT.

This chain links TRBV30 with TRBJ2-3, with no clear D. CDR3 size: 14 residues. CDR1 is GTSNPN and CDR2 is SVGIG in the germline V gene (reference sequence). The V and J ends lost 4 bases and 0 bases respectively, with 11 bases between them. The CDR3 DNA reads as TGTGCCTGGAACGGTGATACTAGCACAGATACGCAGTATTTT. Translating it yields CAWNGDTSTDTQYF.

In its sample, this clone was seen once. The chain carries TRBV18 and TRBJ1-1, with D uncertain. CDR1 and CDR2 from the germline V gene are KGHSH and LQKENI. Trimming stripped 6 bases from V and 2 bases from J, with 7 bases between. This CDR3 region has 12 residues. The CDR3 nucleotides read TGTGCCAGCTCTTGGGGAAACACTGAAGCTTTCTTT. As protein: CASSWGNTEAFF.

This chain connects TRBV18 to TRBJ1-5, with a weak D call TRBD1 (5 bases). This CDR3 contains 14 residues. V was pared by 5 bases and J by 0 bases, with 8 bases between. Germline loops: CDR1 KGHSH, CDR2 LQKENI. The CDR3 sequence: CASSGGYSNQPQHF. The CDR3 region has the DNA TGTGCCAGCTCAGGGGGATATAGCAATCAGCCCCAGCATTTT.

This clone was detected a few times. This sequence joins TRBV11-3 and TRBJ2-3, with 10 bases matching TRBD1. V lost 0 bases and J lost 14; bases outside the gene matches: 5. CDR3 length: 13 amino acids. The germline V gene has CDR1 SGHNT and CDR2 YENEEA. This CDR3 is CASSLDGTGAAYF. The CDR3 DNA reads TGTGCCAGCAGCTTAGACGGGACAGGGGCCGCGTATTTT. Using reference TRBV11-3 and TRBJ2-3 for the parts outside the CDR3, the full variable domain is EAGVVQSPRYKIIEKKQPVAFWCNPISGHNTLYWYLQNLGQGPELLIRYENEEAVDDSQLPKDRFSAERLKGVDSTLKIQPAELGDSAVYLCASSLDGTGAAYFGPGTRLTVL.

The chain links TRBV28 to TRBJ1-1; D remains ambiguous. The CDR3 length is 14 residues. The V end was cut by 7 bases, the J end by 1 base, with 13 bases between. The V gene's germline CDR1 is MDHEN and CDR2 SYDVKM. DNA for the CDR3: TGTGCCAGCACGGCGACACCAGGGAACACTGAAGCTTTCTTT. It is translated as CASTATPGNTEAFF.

This clone was detected once. The gene calls are TRBV6-1 and TRBJ1-5; the D gene is possibly TRBD1 (6 bases). The CDR3 contains 13 residues. Trimming pared 4 bases from V and 5 bases from J, leaving 9 bases between. Germline values: CDR1 MNHNS, CDR2 SASEGT. CDR3 coding DNA: TGTGCCAGCAGTGGAAACAGGGATCAGCCCCAGCATTTT. The encoded protein is CASSGNRDQPQHF.

This clone has more than one count but fewer than ten. The rearrangement joins TRBV12-5 to TRBJ1-5; the D is unclear. The CDR3 length is 14 residues. Trimming pared 7 bases from V and 0 bases from J, leaving 10 bases between. Germline V CDR1 and CDR2: LGHNT, FRNRAP. CDR3 DNA sequence: TGTGCTAGTGTCGGGTTTTATAGCAATCAGCCCCAGCATTTT. Translating gives CASVGFYSNQPQHF.

In its sample, this clone was seen a few times. The chain links TRBV19 to TRBJ1-2; D unresolved. Per the germline V gene, CDR1 is LNHDA and CDR2 is SQIVND (reference sequence). The CDR3 is made up of 15 amino acids. The V end was cut by 0 bases, the J end by 5 bases, with 13 bases between. CDR3 in amino acids: CASSIDRRQAYGYTF. CDR3 in DNA: TGTGCCAGTAGTATAGATCGTCGCCAGGCATATGGCTACACCTTC.

This clone was observed a single time. The chain employs TRBV6-5 and TRBJ1-2; no firm D call. The germline gives CDR1 MNHEY, CDR2 SVGAGI. The CDR3 is 11 residues long. Trimming took 5 bases from V and 6 from J, leaving 7 bases between them. The CDR3 DNA reads as TGTGCCAGCAGTCGAGGGAATGGCTACACCTTC. Amino acid sequence: CASSRGNGYTF.

The rearrangement joins TRBV2 to TRBJ1-1, with 9 bases matching TRBD1. The CDR3 is 15 residues long. CDR1 is SNHLY and CDR2 is FYNNEI in the germline V gene. Germline trimming cut 3 bases from V and 6 bases from J; bases unmatched to any gene: 8. The CDR3 reads CASSDVTGGFPEAFF. CDR3 nucleotides: TGTGCCAGCAGTGACGTGACAGGGGGGTTCCCTGAAGCTTTCTTT.

The chain carries TRBV7-2 and TRBJ1-3; 10 nucleotides align to TRBD1. Germline CDR1 and CDR2: SGHTA and FQGNSA. This CDR3 comprises 15 residues. V dropped 2 bases and J dropped 4; count of bases not matched to a gene: 2. The CDR3: CASSLTGQGGNTIYF. CDR3 sequence (DNA): TGTGCCAGCAGCTTAACGGGACAGGGGGGAAACACCATATATTTT.